This TCR beta chain was identified in a study of T cell repertoires in cytomegalovirus infection. Study overall: It was the public TCR beta signatures that indicated both CMV infection and matching HLA type. Findings and caveats of the study: Dominant in the ex vivo response were TCR beta clonotypes restricted by HLA-C and specific for CMV. The cumulative frequency of public TCR beta families identified carriers of CMV plus the relevant HLA.

MiXCR, applied by TCRdb to the reads, yields one record per CDR3 protein. This table holds about 190,000 distinct CDR3 sequences, 28% found once. This CDR3 is built from 12 residues. Germline trimming cut 8 bases from V and 2 bases from J; bases unmatched to any gene: 0. There are many counts of this clonotype. What it binds is unknown. The rearrangement links TRBV12-3 or TRBV12-4 to TRBJ2-7; 10 nucleotides line up with TRBD2. Sequences were obtained from PBMCs. The clonotype comes from a human donor in good health (CMV status not recorded). Some clones in this sample may be carry-over from other donors' samples. CDR3 region: CASGLAAYEQYF. In DNA, the CDR3 is TGTGCCAGCGGACTAGCGGCCTACGAGCAGTACTTC.